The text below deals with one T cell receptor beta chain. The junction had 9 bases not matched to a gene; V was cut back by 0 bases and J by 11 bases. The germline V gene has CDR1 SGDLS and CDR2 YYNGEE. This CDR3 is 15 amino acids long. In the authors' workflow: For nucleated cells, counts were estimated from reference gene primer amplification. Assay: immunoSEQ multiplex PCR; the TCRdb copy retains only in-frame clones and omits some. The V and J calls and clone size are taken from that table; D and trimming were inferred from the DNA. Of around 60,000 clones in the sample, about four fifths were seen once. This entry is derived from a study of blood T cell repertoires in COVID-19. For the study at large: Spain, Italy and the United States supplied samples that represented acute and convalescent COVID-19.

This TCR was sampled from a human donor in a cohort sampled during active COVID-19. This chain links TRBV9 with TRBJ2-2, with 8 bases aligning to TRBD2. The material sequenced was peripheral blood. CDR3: CASSVAGVAGSELFF. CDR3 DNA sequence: TGTGCCAGCAGCGTAGCTGGGGTAGCGGGAAGTGAGCTGTTTTTT.